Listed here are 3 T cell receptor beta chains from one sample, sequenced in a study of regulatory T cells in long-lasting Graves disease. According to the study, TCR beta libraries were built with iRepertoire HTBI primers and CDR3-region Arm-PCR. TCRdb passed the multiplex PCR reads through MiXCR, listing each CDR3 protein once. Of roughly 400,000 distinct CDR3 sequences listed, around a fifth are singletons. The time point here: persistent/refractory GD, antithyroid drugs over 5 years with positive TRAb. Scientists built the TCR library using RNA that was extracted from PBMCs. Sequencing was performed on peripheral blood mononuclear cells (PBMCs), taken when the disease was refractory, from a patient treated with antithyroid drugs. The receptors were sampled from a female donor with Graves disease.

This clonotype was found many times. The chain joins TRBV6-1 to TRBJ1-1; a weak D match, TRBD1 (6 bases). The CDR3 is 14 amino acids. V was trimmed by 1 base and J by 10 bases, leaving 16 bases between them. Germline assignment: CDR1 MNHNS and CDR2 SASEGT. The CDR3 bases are TGTGCCAGCAGTGAAGGTTTAGGGGGAGGAGGAGCTTTCTTT. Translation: CASSEGLGGGGAFF.

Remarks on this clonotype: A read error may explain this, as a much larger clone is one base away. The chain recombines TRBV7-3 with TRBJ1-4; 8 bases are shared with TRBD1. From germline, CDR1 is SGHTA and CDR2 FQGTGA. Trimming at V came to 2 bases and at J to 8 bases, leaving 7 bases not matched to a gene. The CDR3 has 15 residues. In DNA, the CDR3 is TGTGCCAGCAGCTTATCGACAGGGGCCGCAGAAAAACTGTTTTTT. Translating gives CASSLSTGAAEKLFF.

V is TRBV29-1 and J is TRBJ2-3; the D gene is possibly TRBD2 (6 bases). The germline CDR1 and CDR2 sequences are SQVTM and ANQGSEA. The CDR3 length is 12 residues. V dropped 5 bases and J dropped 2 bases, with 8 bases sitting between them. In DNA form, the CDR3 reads TGCAGCGTTAGGCGGGACACAGATACGCAGTATTTT. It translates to CSVRRDTDTQYF.